Listed below are T cell receptor beta chains from one sample, sequenced in a study of early stage breast cancer tumors. Some clones are missing from TCRdb's copy, which holds only in-frame ones; the method was immunoSEQ multiplex PCR. The sample has tens of thousands of clones, 75% to 95% seen once. The sequencing sample was made of blood. These TCRs come from a person aged 65 to 85 with breast cancer. CDR3s include the opening cysteine and the closing phenylalanine or tryptophan. A D gene is named only where the DNA matches it firmly. Size is omitted from some rows. Given values are once, few, many or a class for expanded clones.

clone_size: .
cdr3_length: 15
v_call: TRBV7-9
d_call: TRBD1
j_call: TRBJ2-7
cdr3_aa: CASSAGTGGFYEQYF
cdr3_nt: TGTGCCAGCAGCGCCGGGACAGGGGGTTTCTACGAGCAGTACTTC

clone_size: .
cdr3_length: 13
v_call: TRBV10-1
d_call: TRBD1
j_call: TRBJ1-1
cdr3_aa: CASNANRGTEAFF
cdr3_nt: TGCGCCAGCAATGCTAACAGGGGCACTGAAGCTTTCTTT

clone_size: once
cdr3_length: 15
v_call: TRBV7-9
d_call: .
j_call: TRBJ2-7
cdr3_aa: CASSLGNGATYEQYF
cdr3_nt: TGTGCCAGCAGCTTAGGTAACGGAGCAACTTACGAGCAGTACTTC

clone_size: .
cdr3_length: 17
v_call: TRBV7-6
d_call: TRBD2
j_call: TRBJ2-2
cdr3_aa: CASSTGLAGGRTGELFF
cdr3_nt: TGTGCCAGCAGCACCGGACTAGCGGGGGGGCGCACCGGGGAGCTGTTTTTT

clone_size: few
cdr3_length: 14
v_call: TRBV5-1
d_call: TRBD1
j_call: TRBJ1-1
cdr3_aa: CASSLSRTGPEAFF
cdr3_nt: TGCGCCAGCAGCTTGTCCCGGACAGGGCCCGAAGCTTTCTTT

clone_size: once
cdr3_length: 17
v_call: TRBV7-8
d_call: TRBD2
j_call: TRBJ2-1
cdr3_aa: CASSSTSGGTSYNEQFF
cdr3_nt: TGTGCCAGCAGCTCGACTAGCGGGGGGACGTCCTACAATGAGCAGTTCTTC

clone_size: .
cdr3_length: 15
v_call: TRBV5-1
d_call: .
j_call: TRBJ2-7
cdr3_aa: CASSLDRAPLYEQYF
cdr3_nt: TGCGCCAGCAGCTTGGACAGGGCACCCCTCTACGAGCAGTACTTC

clone_size: .
cdr3_length: 12
v_call: TRBV30
d_call: TRBD1
j_call: TRBJ2-7
cdr3_aa: CAWSDSPGQEAF
cdr3_nt: TGTGCCTGGAGTGACTCACCGGGACAGGAGGCCTTC

clone_size: once
cdr3_length: 15
v_call: TRBV5-1
d_call: .
j_call: TRBJ1-2
cdr3_aa: CASSLGTVANYGYTF
cdr3_nt: TGCGCCAGCAGCTTGGGCACGGTAGCTAACTATGGCTACACCTTC

clone_size: .
cdr3_length: 12
v_call: TRBV7-8
d_call: .
j_call: TRBJ2-7
cdr3_aa: CASSFPLAEQYF
cdr3_nt: TGTGCCAGCAGCTTCCCCTTGGCCGAGCAGTACTTC

clone_size: once
cdr3_length: 15
v_call: TRBV28
d_call: TRBD2
j_call: TRBJ2-5
cdr3_aa: CASSFAAGEQETQYF
cdr3_nt: TGTGCCAGCAGTTTTGCAGCGGGGGAACAAGAGACCCAGTACTTC

clone_size: .
cdr3_length: 15
v_call: TRBV5-1
d_call: .
j_call: TRBJ1-1
cdr3_aa: CASSPRTEGVTEAFF
cdr3_nt: TGCGCCAGCAGCCCCCGGACAGAGGGAGTAACTGAAGCTTTCTTT

clone_size: .
cdr3_length: 17
v_call: TRBV5-1
d_call: .
j_call: TRBJ2-1
cdr3_aa: CASSPRPSAGFYNEQFF
cdr3_nt: TGCGCCAGCAGCCCCCGTCCGAGTGCGGGATTCTACAATGAGCAGTTCTTC

clone_size: .
cdr3_length: 14
v_call: TRBV6-1
d_call: .
j_call: TRBJ1-2
cdr3_aa: CASSGGTAVRGYTF
cdr3_nt: TGTGCCAGCAGCGGGGGGACGGCGGTCCGGGGCTACACCTTC

clone_size: .
cdr3_length: 14
v_call: TRBV27
d_call: .
j_call: TRBJ2-7
cdr3_aa: CASSFGRVSYEQYF
cdr3_nt: TGTGCCAGCAGTTTCGGCAGGGTCTCCTACGAGCAGTACTTC

clone_size: .
cdr3_length: 16
v_call: TRBV11-3
d_call: TRBD1
j_call: TRBJ2-7
cdr3_aa: CASSSNPGTGVSEQYF
cdr3_nt: TGTGCCAGCAGCTCCAACCCCGGGACAGGGGTTTCGGAGCAGTACTTC

clone_size: .
cdr3_length: 12
v_call: TRBV30
d_call: .
j_call: TRBJ1-2
cdr3_aa: CAWSVLTEPFTF
cdr3_nt: TGTGCCTGGAGTGTACTTACAGAACCGTTCACCTTC

clone_size: .
cdr3_length: 15
v_call: TRBV7-2
d_call: .
j_call: TRBJ1-5
cdr3_aa: CASSSKGQANQPQHF
cdr3_nt: TGTGCCAGCAGCTCTAAGGGACAAGCCAATCAGCCCCAGCATTTT

clone_size: .
cdr3_length: 14
v_call: TRBV5-1
d_call: TRBD1
j_call: TRBJ1-6
cdr3_aa: CASSLGQGNSPLHF
cdr3_nt: TGCGCCAGCAGCCTCGGACAGGGTAATTCACCCCTCCACTTT

clone_size: .
cdr3_length: 15
v_call: TRBV19
d_call: .
j_call: TRBJ1-1
cdr3_aa: CASSNRQGWGTEAFF
cdr3_nt: TGTGCCAGTAGTAATCGGCAGGGTTGGGGCACTGAAGCTTTCTTT

clone_size: .
cdr3_length: 16
v_call: TRBV30
d_call: .
j_call: TRBJ2-1
cdr3_aa: CAWRGLRSVLDNEQFF
cdr3_nt: TGTGCCTGGAGGGGACTTAGAAGCGTGTTGGACAATGAGCAGTTCTTC

clone_size: .
cdr3_length: 13
v_call: TRBV7-7
d_call: .
j_call: TRBJ2-5
cdr3_aa: CASSQEGQETQYF
cdr3_nt: TGTGCCAGCAGCCAGGAGGGTCAAGAGACCCAGTACTTC

clone_size: .
cdr3_length: 12
v_call: TRBV7-2
d_call: .
j_call: TRBJ2-5
cdr3_aa: CASSLSEETQYF
cdr3_nt: TGTGCCAGCAGCCTCTCAGAAGAGACCCAGTACTTC

clone_size: .
cdr3_length: 12
v_call: TRBV14
d_call: .
j_call: TRBJ1-3
cdr3_aa: CASSGAGNTIYF
cdr3_nt: TGTGCCAGCAGCGGGGCCGGAAACACCATATATTTT

clone_size: .
cdr3_length: 14
v_call: TRBV6-5
d_call: TRBD1
j_call: TRBJ1-2
cdr3_aa: CASREQGAGYGYTF
cdr3_nt: TGTGCCAGCAGAGAACAGGGGGCGGGCTATGGCTACACCTTC

clone_size: .
cdr3_length: 14
v_call: TRBV5-1
d_call: TRBD1
j_call: TRBJ1-1
cdr3_aa: CASSVGQGNTEAFF
cdr3_nt: TGCGCCAGCAGCGTAGGACAGGGGAACACTGAAGCTTTCTTT

clone_size: .
cdr3_length: 14
v_call: TRBV7-9
d_call: TRBD2
j_call: TRBJ2-7
cdr3_aa: CASTTRGLADEQYF
cdr3_nt: TGTGCCAGCACTACCAGGGGACTAGCAGACGAGCAGTACTTC

clone_size: .
cdr3_length: 15
v_call: TRBV4-1
d_call: TRBD2
j_call: TRBJ2-1
cdr3_aa: CASRAAGETYNEQFF
cdr3_nt: TGCGCCAGCAGGGCAGCGGGAGAAACCTACAATGAGCAGTTCTTC

clone_size: .
cdr3_length: 14
v_call: TRBV6-6
d_call: .
j_call: TRBJ1-6
cdr3_aa: CASTPRGQGSPLHF
cdr3_nt: TGTGCCAGCACCCCGCGTGGGCAAGGTTCACCCCTCCACTTT

clone_size: .
cdr3_length: 14
v_call: TRBV2
d_call: TRBD1
j_call: TRBJ1-4
cdr3_aa: CASRETGYEEKLFF
cdr3_nt: TGTGCCAGCAGAGAGACAGGGTATGAAGAAAAACTGTTTTTT

clone_size: .
cdr3_length: 16
v_call: TRBV19
d_call: TRBD1
j_call: TRBJ1-5
cdr3_aa: CASSSDLGQGVQPQHF
cdr3_nt: TGTGCCAGTAGTTCCGACTTGGGACAGGGCGTTCAGCCCCAGCATTTT

clone_size: .
cdr3_length: 14
v_call: TRBV7-2
d_call: .
j_call: TRBJ1-1
cdr3_aa: CASSSRLRNTEAFF
cdr3_nt: TGTGCCAGCAGCTCCCGTTTGAGGAACACTGAAGCTTTCTTT

clone_size: .
cdr3_length: 15
v_call: TRBV5-4
d_call: .
j_call: TRBJ1-5
cdr3_aa: CASSLGEEIGQPQHF
cdr3_nt: TGTGCCAGCAGCTTGGGTGAGGAAATAGGTCAGCCCCAGCATTTT

clone_size: .
cdr3_length: 15
v_call: TRBV9
d_call: .
j_call: TRBJ2-1
cdr3_aa: CASSEDTKAYNEQFF
cdr3_nt: TGTGCCAGCAGCGAGGACACCAAAGCCTACAATGAGCAGTTCTTC

clone_size: .
cdr3_length: 12
v_call: TRBV19
d_call: .
j_call: TRBJ2-3
cdr3_aa: CATTAHLNTQYF
cdr3_nt: TGTGCCACTACCGCCCATTTAAATACGCAGTATTTT

clone_size: few
cdr3_length: 15
v_call: TRBV29-1
d_call: .
j_call: TRBJ2-5
cdr3_aa: CSVVWPAKLQETQYF
cdr3_nt: TGCAGCGTTGTTTGGCCAGCGAAACTTCAAGAGACCCAGTACTTC

clone_size: .
cdr3_length: 14
v_call: TRBV10-3
d_call: .
j_call: TRBJ1-4
cdr3_aa: CAISREGGQEKLFF
cdr3_nt: TGTGCCATCAGTCGGGAGGGGGGGCAGGAAAAACTGTTTTTT

clone_size: .
cdr3_length: 11
v_call: TRBV5-4
d_call: .
j_call: TRBJ2-5
cdr3_aa: CASGGGETQYF
cdr3_nt: TGTGCCAGCGGGGGCGGGGAGACCCAGTACTTC

clone_size: once
cdr3_length: 15
v_call: TRBV5-6
d_call: TRBD2
j_call: TRBJ2-1
cdr3_aa: CASSTGLLQYNEQFF
cdr3_nt: TGTGCCAGCAGCACGGGACTACTCCAATACAATGAGCAGTTCTTC

clone_size: .
cdr3_length: 14
v_call: TRBV18
d_call: .
j_call: TRBJ2-7
cdr3_aa: CASSPKGLTYEQYF
cdr3_nt: TGTGCCAGCTCACCAAAGGGACTCACCTACGAGCAGTACTTC

clone_size: once
cdr3_length: 13
v_call: TRBV2
d_call: .
j_call: TRBJ2-7
cdr3_aa: CASNLDRSLEQYF
cdr3_nt: TGTGCCAGCAACCTAGACAGGAGCCTGGAGCAGTACTTC

clone_size: .
cdr3_length: 16
v_call: TRBV9
d_call: .
j_call: TRBJ1-6
cdr3_aa: CASSVGLTTAQFLLHF
cdr3_nt: TGTGCCAGCAGCGTAGGTTTGACAACGGCCCAGTTTCTCCTCCACTTT

clone_size: once
cdr3_length: 14
v_call: TRBV4-1
d_call: .
j_call: TRBJ2-7
cdr3_aa: CASSQWAGGYEQYF
cdr3_nt: TGCGCCAGCAGCCAATGGGCAGGAGGCTACGAGCAGTACTTC

clone_size: .
cdr3_length: 15
v_call: TRBV14
d_call: TRBD2
j_call: TRBJ2-5
cdr3_aa: CASSQEASGSWAQYF
cdr3_nt: TGTGCCAGCAGCCAAGAGGCTAGCGGGAGTTGGGCCCAGTACTTC

clone_size: .
cdr3_length: 14
v_call: TRBV6-6
d_call: TRBD2
j_call: TRBJ2-7
cdr3_aa: CASRASGGGREQYF
cdr3_nt: TGTGCCAGCAGGGCTAGCGGGGGGGGGCGCGAGCAGTACTTC

clone_size: .
cdr3_length: 13
v_call: TRBV19
d_call: .
j_call: TRBJ2-7
cdr3_aa: CASSPRAGYEQYF
cdr3_nt: TGTGCCAGTAGCCCGAGGGCCGGATACGAGCAGTACTTC

clone_size: few
cdr3_length: 15
v_call: TRBV9
d_call: TRBD1
j_call: TRBJ2-5
cdr3_aa: CASSVETGVQETQYF
cdr3_nt: TGTGCCAGCAGCGTAGAGACAGGGGTCCAAGAGACCCAGTACTTC

clone_size: .
cdr3_length: 12
v_call: TRBV18
d_call: .
j_call: TRBJ2-1
cdr3_aa: CASSPDSNEQFF
cdr3_nt: TGTGCCAGCTCACCCGACTCCAATGAGCAGTTCTTC

clone_size: .
cdr3_length: 14
v_call: TRBV10-3
d_call: .
j_call: TRBJ2-7
cdr3_aa: CAISMPQGSYEQYF
cdr3_nt: TGTGCCATCAGTATGCCCCAGGGGTCCTACGAGCAGTACTTC

clone_size: .
cdr3_length: 16
v_call: TRBV5-1
d_call: .
j_call: TRBJ2-3
cdr3_aa: CASSPRRDRGTDTQYF
cdr3_nt: TGCGCCAGCAGTCCTCGGAGGGACCGCGGCACAGATACGCAGTATTTT

clone_size: .
cdr3_length: 13
v_call: TRBV13
d_call: TRBD2
j_call: TRBJ2-7
cdr3_aa: CASSLGASGEQYF
cdr3_nt: TGTGCCAGCAGCTTAGGCGCTAGCGGCGAGCAGTACTTC

clone_size: .
cdr3_length: 13
v_call: TRBV6-5
d_call: .
j_call: TRBJ1-2
cdr3_aa: CASSRRGAYGYTF
cdr3_nt: TGTGCCAGCAGCCGCCGGGGGGCCTATGGCTACACCTTC

clone_size: .
cdr3_length: 16
v_call: TRBV19
d_call: .
j_call: TRBJ2-7
cdr3_aa: CATTREGAGLPYEQYF
cdr3_nt: TGTGCCACCACCCGCGAAGGGGCGGGGCTACCCTACGAGCAGTACTTC